This entry lists 24 T cell receptor beta chains sequenced from one sample in a study of control samples from healthy donors and cancer patients. Sequencing was performed with immunoSEQ multiplex PCR; in TCRdb, only in-frame clones are kept and a portion is missing. The data contain 60,000 or so clones, approximately 91% of them singletons. The sequenced sample was blood. These receptors were collected from a man in his fifties or sixties in good health.

The V gene is TRBV6-2 or TRBV6-3, the J gene TRBJ1-2, with D tentatively TRBD1 (5 bases). CDR1 is MNHEY and CDR2 is SVGEGT in the germline V gene. The CDR3 contains 17 residues. Trimming cost V 2 bases and J 2 bases, with 18 bases left between them. The CDR3 sequence: CASSYQTSPGQNYGYTF. CDR3 sequence (DNA): TGTGCCAGCAGTTACCAGACTTCTCCGGGGCAGAACTATGGCTACACCTTC.

The chain employs TRBV28 and TRBJ1-2, with a tentative D call TRBD1 (6 bases). V was clipped by 2 bases and J by 0 bases, with 13 bases between them. The germline V gene has CDR1 MDHEN and CDR2 SYDVKM. This CDR3 region has 16 residues. The CDR3 loop reads CASSLGGGASNYGYTF. The DNA of the CDR3 is TGTGCCAGCAGTTTAGGCGGGGGCGCTTCTAACTATGGCTACACCTTC.

This clone has just a few counts. The chain links TRBV5-4 to TRBJ1-4; 11 bases agree with TRBD1. There are 14 residues in the CDR3. After removal of 3 bases from V and 7 bases from J, the junction contained 2 bases not matched to a gene. Germline CDR1 SGHNT, CDR2 YYREEE (reference sequence). The CDR3 protein is CASSWDRGGEKLFF. As DNA, the CDR3 is TGTGCCAGCAGCTGGGACAGGGGGGGTGAAAAACTGTTTTTT.

The CDR3 DNA reads TGTGCCAGCAGCTTGGAGGGGGGAGATCAGCCCCAGCATTTT. It codes for CASSLEGGDQPQHF. The V call is TRBV5-5, the J call TRBJ1-5, with a weak D call TRBD1 (6 bases). The V gene's germline CDR1 is SGHKS and CDR2 YYEKEE (reference sequence). This CDR3 has 14 amino acids. V was cut by 0 bases and J by 5 bases, with 9 bases left in between.

V and J are TRBV15 and TRBJ1-5, with D maybe TRBD1 (5 bases). The CDR3 runs to 13 residues. Trimming took off 8 bases at V and 5 bases at J, with 13 bases between the two ends. Germline V gives CDR1 LNHNV, CDR2 YYDKDF (reference sequence). CDR3 in amino acids: CATGADFYQPQHF. CDR3 nucleotide sequence: TGTGCCACCGGGGCAGACTTCTATCAGCCCCAGCATTTT.

This clone was seen just once. This rearrangement joins TRBV19 to TRBJ1-4; the D gene is possibly TRBD1 (5 bases). CDR1 and CDR2 (germline): LNHDA, SQIVND (reference sequence). The CDR3 is made up of 15 amino acids. Trimming shortened V by 3 bases and J by 5 bases, and 13 bases separated the two germline ends. The CDR3 coding sequence is TGTGCCAGTAGTATCGGGACCCAGGGCAATGAAAAACTGTTTTTT. This codes for CASSIGTQGNEKLFF. The full variable domain, with the rest looked up from reference TRBV19 and TRBJ1-4, is DGGITQSPKYLFRKEGQNVTLSCEQNLNHDAMYWYRQDPGQGLRLIYYSQIVNDFQKGDIAEGYSVSREKKESFPLTVTSAQKNPTAFYLCASSIGTQGNEKLFFGSGTQLSVL.

The table lists this clone with a few counts. The chain employs TRBV7-9 and TRBJ1-4, with TRBD1 matching over 8 bases. The CDR3 sequence is 14 residues long. Germline lookup yields CDR1 SEHNR and CDR2 FQNEAQ (reference sequence). The ends lost 3 bases at V and 6 bases at J; junction bases unmatched: 3. CDR3 in DNA: TGTGCCAGCAGCTTCGGACAGGGTGATGAAAAACTGTTTTTT. As protein: CASSFGQGDEKLFF. Looking up the rest from reference TRBV7-9 and TRBJ1-4 gives the full variable domain: DTGVSQNPRHKITKRGQNVTFRCDPISEHNRLYWYRQTLGQGPEFLTYFQNEAQLEKSRLLSDRFSAERPKGSFSTLEIQRTEQGDSAMYLCASSFGQGDEKLFFGSGTQLSVL.

The chain recombines TRBV10-3 with TRBJ2-3; D not resolved. V was pared by 0 bases and J by 2 bases, with 6 bases between. Germline lookup yields CDR1 ENHRY and CDR2 SYGVKD. This CDR3 has 14 amino acids. This CDR3 is CAISESMDTDTQYF. CDR3 DNA: TGTGCCATCAGTGAGTCGATGGACACAGATACGCAGTATTTT.

This clone was seen just once. The chain joins TRBV20-1 to TRBJ2-3; TRBD1 might be the D (6 bases). Germline CDR1 DFQATT, CDR2 SNEGSKA (reference sequence). The CDR3 loop spans 11 amino acids. V dropped 6 bases and J dropped 4 bases, with 8 bases sitting between them. CDR3 in amino acids: CSAYRADTQYF. DNA of the CDR3: TGCAGTGCGTACAGGGCAGATACGCAGTATTTT.

The J gene is TRBJ1-3, the V gene TRBV2; D gene uncertain. CDR1 and CDR2 from the germline V gene are SNHLY and FYNNEI. The V and J ends lost 4 bases and 1 base respectively, with 14 bases between them. This CDR3 contains 16 residues. The CDR3 is CASSGSPERSGNTIYF. Written as DNA, the CDR3 is TGTGCCAGCAGTGGGTCTCCCGAGAGGTCTGGAAACACCATATATTTT.

This sequence joins TRBV23-1 and TRBJ2-2; 9 nucleotides agree with TRBD2. TRBV23-1 is an open reading frame whose function is uncertain. The CDR3 loop spans 19 amino acids. V lost 1 base to trimming and J lost 4 bases; unmatched junction nucleotides: 13. DNA of the CDR3: TGCGCCAGCAGTCAATTGAGGGAGGATGGGCGGGAGGGCACCGGGGAGCTGTTTTTT. This encodes CASSQLREDGREGTGELFF.

The chain recombines TRBV7-6 with TRBJ2-7; TRBD1 is a possible D gene (5 bases). Per germline, CDR1 SGHVS and CDR2 FNYEAQ. Trimming removed 3 bases at V and 1 base at J, with 7 bases between. The CDR3 loop spans 13 amino acids. CDR3 sequence (DNA): TGTGCCAGCAGCTTCGCAGGGTCCTACGAGCAGTACTTC. Protein: CASSFAGSYEQYF. Using reference TRBV7-6 and TRBJ2-7 for the parts outside the CDR3, the full variable domain is GAGVSQSPRYKVTKRGQDVALRCDPISGHVSLYWYRQALGQGPEFLTYFNYEAQQDKSGLPNDRFSAERPEGSISTLTIQRTEQRDSAMYRCASSFAGSYEQYFGPGTRLTVT.

The chain is built from TRBV15 and TRBJ2-7; D is unresolved. The CDR3 runs 13 residues. Germline CDR1 and CDR2: LNHNV and YYDKDF (reference sequence). V lost 5 bases to trimming and J lost 2 bases, with 10 bases between them. The DNA for the CDR3 is TGTGCCACCAGCTTGGGCGGTCCCTACGAGCAGTACTTC. Protein sequence: CATSLGGPYEQYF.

J is TRBJ2-1 and V is TRBV28; 10 bases align to TRBD2. From germline, CDR1 is MDHEN and CDR2 SYDVKM. The CDR3 totals 16 residues. Unmatched junction bases numbered 10, after V lost 1 base and J lost 10 bases. The CDR3 DNA is TGTGCCAGCAGTTTATATGGAGCGGGAGGGTCCTGGGAGCAGTTCTTC. It codes for CASSLYGAGGSWEQFF.

V is TRBV19 and J is TRBJ1-5; D not resolved. The CDR3 is 13 amino acids. The V gene's germline CDR1 is LNHDA and CDR2 SQIVND (reference sequence). Trimming shortened V by 5 bases and J by 1 base, and 6 bases separated the two germline ends. The DNA for the CDR3 is TGTGCCAGTAGTCGGACGAGCAATCAGCCCCAGCATTTT. It yields the protein CASSRTSNQPQHF.

This clone was detected only a few times. This chain connects TRBV2 to TRBJ1-1, with D hard to call. From germline, CDR1 is SNHLY and CDR2 FYNNEI. The CDR3 is 14 amino acids. Trimming cost V 6 bases and J 7 bases, with 18 bases left between them. In DNA form, the CDR3 reads TGTGCCAGCAGCCGGACGGGCTTCTACGGTGAAGCTTTCTTT. Translation: CASSRTGFYGEAFF. Full variable domain (remainder filled in from reference TRBV2 and TRBJ1-1): EPEVTQTPSHQVTQMGQEVILRCVPISNHLYFYWYRQILGQKVEFLVSFYNNEISEKSEIFDDQFSVERPDGSNFTLKIRSTKLEDSAMYFCASSRTGFYGEAFFGQGTRLTVV.

The rearrangement uses TRBV14 and TRBJ2-1, with TRBD2 matching over 11 bases. The CDR3 contains 20 residues. In germline, CDR1 is SGHDN, CDR2 FVKESK. J gave up 0 bases and V 2 bases, and 12 bases lay outside the gene matches. The CDR3 sequence: CASSQIVSGRALSSYNEQFF. CDR3 coding DNA: TGTGCCAGCAGCCAAATAGTTAGCGGGAGGGCCCTTAGCTCCTACAATGAGCAGTTCTTC.

The gene calls are TRBV6-5 and TRBJ2-7; D not certain. This CDR3 has 14 amino acids. V lost 2 bases and J lost 2, with 10 bases in between. Germline V gene lookup returns CDR1 MNHEY and CDR2 SVGAGI. The CDR3 DNA reads as TGTGCCAGCAGTTACGGTGGTGAAACCTACGAGCAGTACTTC. This encodes CASSYGGETYEQYF.

The CDR3 reads CASSLAGTDGYGYTF. DNA for the CDR3: TGTGCCAGCAGCTTAGCCGGGACAGATGGCTATGGCTACACCTTC. V usage is TRBV7-9 and J usage is TRBJ1-2; 7 nucleotides agree with TRBD1. The junction had 5 bases not matched to a gene; V was cut back by 0 bases and J by 4 bases. Germline CDR1 SEHNR, CDR2 FQNEAQ (reference sequence). The CDR3 runs 15 residues.

V and J are TRBV7-2 and TRBJ2-2, with a weak D call TRBD1 (6 bases). V was shortened by 8 bases and J by 3 bases, with 19 bases between the two germline ends. The CDR3 is 16 residues long. Germline-derived CDR1 and CDR2 are SGHTA and FQGNSA. Here the CDR3 reads CASPALRDTYTGELFF. For the CDR3, the DNA is TGTGCCAGCCCGGCCCTCCGGGACACTTACACCGGGGAGCTGTTTTTT.

The J gene is TRBJ2-7, the V gene TRBV6-1, with a possible D match to TRBD1 (5 bases). Germline CDR1 reads MNHNS; CDR2 reads SASEGT. This CDR3 region has 11 residues. V was pared by 2 bases and J by 7 bases, with 6 bases between. The CDR3 DNA follows: TGTGCCAGCAGTGAATACAGGGAGCAGTACTTC. Translated, it gives CASSEYREQYF.

The genes are TRBV6-6 and TRBJ1-3; a possible D gene is TRBD1 (6 bases). V was trimmed by 8 bases and J by 0 bases, leaving 17 bases between them. The V gene's germline CDR1 is MNHNY and CDR2 SVGAGI (reference sequence). The CDR3 contains 16 residues. This CDR3 reads CASERRTVASGNTIYF. In nucleotides, the CDR3 is TGTGCCAGCGAAAGGAGGACAGTTGCCTCTGGAAACACCATATATTTT.

The chain uses TRBV24-1 and TRBJ1-2, with 7 nucleotides matching TRBD1. The V segment lost 4 bases and the J segment 8 bases; nucleotides outside the gene matches: 9. This CDR3 has 14 residues. Germline loops: CDR1 KGHDR, CDR2 SFDVKD. Here the CDR3 DNA reads TGTGCCACCAGTGAGGATGGACAGGCGGTGGGCTACACCTTC. Its protein is CATSEDGQAVGYTF.

Worth noting for this clone: One end of the junction is discordant with germline, which a read error may explain. This sequence joins TRBV6-5 and TRBJ2-2, with a tentative D call TRBD2 (6 bases). Germline values: CDR1 MNHEY, CDR2 SVGAGI. The CDR3 extends over 14 amino acids. The CDR3 reads CVSIGTWLGGELFF. The CDR3 bases are TGTGTCAGCATAGGGACTTGGCTCGGGGGGGAGCTGTTTTTT.